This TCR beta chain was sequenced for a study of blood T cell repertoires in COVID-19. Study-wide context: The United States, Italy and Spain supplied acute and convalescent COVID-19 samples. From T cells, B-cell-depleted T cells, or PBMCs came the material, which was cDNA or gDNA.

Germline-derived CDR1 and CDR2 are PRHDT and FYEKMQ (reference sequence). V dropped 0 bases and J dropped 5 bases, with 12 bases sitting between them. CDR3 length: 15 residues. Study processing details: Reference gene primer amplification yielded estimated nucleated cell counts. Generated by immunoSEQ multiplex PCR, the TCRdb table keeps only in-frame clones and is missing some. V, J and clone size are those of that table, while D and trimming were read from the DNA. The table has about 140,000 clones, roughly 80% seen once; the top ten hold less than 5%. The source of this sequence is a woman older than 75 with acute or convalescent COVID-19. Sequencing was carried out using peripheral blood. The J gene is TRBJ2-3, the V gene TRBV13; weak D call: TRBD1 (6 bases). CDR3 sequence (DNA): TGTGCCAGCAGCTTAGGAAGTACAGGGAAAGATACGCAGTATTTT. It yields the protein CASSLGSTGKDTQYF.